This T cell receptor beta chain originates from a study of Graves' ophthalmopathy and Graves' hyperthyroidism. General study points: With a specificity of under 85% and a sensitivity of about 71%, the model predicted ophthalmopathy progression. Blood also carried most expanded thyroid clonotypes exceeding 0.001 frequency.

Beta-chain TCR CDR3 regions were amplified from RNA transcripts. Second-round multiplex PCR came after a first-round RT-PCR that employed HTBI primers. Via MiXCR, TCRdb re-called the multiplex PCR reads, giving one row per CDR3 protein. The profile covers around 1.1 million distinct CDR3 sequences, with about two fifths appearing a single time and over 8.5% taken by the ten largest. V trimming: 5 bases; J trimming: 2 bases; junction bases outside the gene matches: 11. This CDR3 has 16 residues. CDR1 and CDR2 (germline): WSHSY, SAAADI. A note on this clonotype: What it binds is not known.

Certain patients, namely those with other autoimmune diseases, uncontrolled infections, pregnancy or lactation, were excluded. The chain employs TRBV10-2 and TRBJ1-2; TRBD1 agrees at 7 bases. Source material: peripheral blood or thyroid tissue (not recorded which). This TCR derives from an adult man with Graves' hyperthyroidism. The CDR3 is CASSNRDSLLNYGYTF. DNA for the CDR3: TGCGCCAGCAGTAACCGGGACAGTCTTTTAAACTATGGCTACACCTTC.